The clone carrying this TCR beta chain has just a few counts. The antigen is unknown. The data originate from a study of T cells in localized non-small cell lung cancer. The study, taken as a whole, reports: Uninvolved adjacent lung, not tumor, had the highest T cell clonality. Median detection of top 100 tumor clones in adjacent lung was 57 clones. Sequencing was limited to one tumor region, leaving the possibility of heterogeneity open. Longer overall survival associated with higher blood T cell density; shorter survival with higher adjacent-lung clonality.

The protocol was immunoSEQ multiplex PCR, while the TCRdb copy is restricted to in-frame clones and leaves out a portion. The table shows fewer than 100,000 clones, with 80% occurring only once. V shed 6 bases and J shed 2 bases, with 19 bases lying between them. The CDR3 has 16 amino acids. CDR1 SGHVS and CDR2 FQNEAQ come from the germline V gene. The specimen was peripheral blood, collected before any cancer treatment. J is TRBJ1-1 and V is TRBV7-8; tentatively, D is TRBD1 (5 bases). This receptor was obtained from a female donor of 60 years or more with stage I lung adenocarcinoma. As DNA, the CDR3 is TGTGCCAGCAGTGTATCAGGGTCCCCCTCCAACACTGAAGCTTTCTTT. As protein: CASSVSGSPSNTEAFF.